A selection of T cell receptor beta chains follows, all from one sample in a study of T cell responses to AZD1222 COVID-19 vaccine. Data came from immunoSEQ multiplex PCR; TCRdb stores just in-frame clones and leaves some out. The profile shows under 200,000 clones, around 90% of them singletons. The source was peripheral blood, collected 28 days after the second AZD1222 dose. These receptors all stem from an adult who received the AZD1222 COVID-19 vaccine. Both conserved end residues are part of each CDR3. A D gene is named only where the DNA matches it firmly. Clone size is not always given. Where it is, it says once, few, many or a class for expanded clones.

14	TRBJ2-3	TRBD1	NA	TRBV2	TGTGCCAGCAATCAGCAGGGGGCAACAGATACGCAGTATTTT	CASNQQGATDTQYF
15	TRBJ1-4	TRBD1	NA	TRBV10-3	TGTGCCATCAGTGCGGGACAGGGGGGAAGTGAAAAACTGTTTTTT	CAISAGQGGSEKLFF
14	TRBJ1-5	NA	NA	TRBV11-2	TGTGCCAGCAGCGTCAGGGGCGGCAATCAGCCCCAGCATTTT	CASSVRGGNQPQHF
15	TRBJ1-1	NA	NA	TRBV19	TGTGCCACCAAGGGGGAGGGTCTGGGGAACACTGAAGCTTTCTTT	CATKGEGLGNTEAFF
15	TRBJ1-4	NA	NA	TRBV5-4	TGTGCCAGCAGCTTGGAGGGCAGCTTTAATGAAAAACTGTTTTTT	CASSLEGSFNEKLFF
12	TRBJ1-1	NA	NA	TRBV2	TGTGCCACCCATCGGGGAGACACTGAAGCTTTCTTT	CATHRGDTEAFF
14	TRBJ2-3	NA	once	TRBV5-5	TGTGCCAGCAGCTTGGGTCCGGGGACAGATACGCAGTATTTT	CASSLGPGTDTQYF
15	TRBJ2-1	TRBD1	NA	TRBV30	TGTGCCTGGGGCCTCTCGACAGGGCCATACAATGAGCAGTTCTTC	CAWGLSTGPYNEQFF
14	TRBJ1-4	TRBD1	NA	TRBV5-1	TGCGCCAGCAGCTTAACAGGGGATGAGGGAAAACTGTTTTTT	CASSLTGDEGKLFF
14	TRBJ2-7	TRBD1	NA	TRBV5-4	TGTGCCAGCAGCTTTGACAGGGGGGTCTACGAGCAGTACTTC	CASSFDRGVYEQYF
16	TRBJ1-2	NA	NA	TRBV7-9	TGTGCCAGCAGCCCACGAGGGTCCTTAGCTAACTATGGCTACACCTTC	CASSPRGSLANYGYTF
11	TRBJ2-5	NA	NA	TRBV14	TGTGCCAGCAGCTCTGAGGAGACCCAGTACTTC	CASSSEETQYF
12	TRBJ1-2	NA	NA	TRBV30	TGTGCCTGGGACTCGGACGGCCCAGGCTACACCTTC	CAWDSDGPGYTF
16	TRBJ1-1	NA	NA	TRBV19	TGTGCCAGTAGCTCCGGGAGCTACCCGAAGAACACTGAAGCTTTCTTT	CASSSGSYPKNTEAFF
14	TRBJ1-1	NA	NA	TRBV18	TGTGCCAGCTCACCACAGGGAGCGAACACTGAAGCTTTCTTT	CASSPQGANTEAFF
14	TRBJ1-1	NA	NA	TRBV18	TGTGCCAGCTCACCCGGGACCCGAGGGACTGAAGCTTTCTTT	CASSPGTRGTEAFF
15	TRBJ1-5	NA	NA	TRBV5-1	TGCGCCAGCAGCTTGAAGGGTGGAGGCAATCAGCCCCAGCATTTT	CASSLKGGGNQPQHF
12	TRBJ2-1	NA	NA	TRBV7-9	TGTGCCAGCAGCTCCGGGACTCCAGAGCAGTTCTTC	CASSSGTPEQFF
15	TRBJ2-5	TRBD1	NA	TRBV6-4	TGTGCCAGCACTTGCTTTACAGGGGGCTACGGGACCCAGTACTTC	CASTCFTGGYGTQYF
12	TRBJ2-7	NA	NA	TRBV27	TGTGCCAGCAGTGGCCGTCCCTACGAGCAGTACTTC	CASSGRPYEQYF
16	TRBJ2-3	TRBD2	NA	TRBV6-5	TGTGCCAGCAGTTCCCCGGGGGGGCATAGCACAGATACGCAGTATTTT	CASSSPGGHSTDTQYF
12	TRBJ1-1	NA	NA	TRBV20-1	TGCAGTGCTAGTCCACGGGGGACTGAAGCTTTCTTT	CSASPRGTEAFF
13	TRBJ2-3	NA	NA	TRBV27	TGTGCCAGCAGTCCTGTAGCGGTCGCGGCGCAGTATTTT	CASSPVAVAAQYF
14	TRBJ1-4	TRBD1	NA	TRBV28	TGTGCCAGCAGTAATCAGGGGGCCGGTGAAAAACTGTTTTTT	CASSNQGAGEKLFF
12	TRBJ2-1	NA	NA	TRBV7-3	TGTGCCAGCAGCTCACCGGGCCTTGAGCAGTTCTTC	CASSSPGLEQFF
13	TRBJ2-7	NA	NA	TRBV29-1	TGCAGCGTCGGACGGGACACCTACTACGAGCAGTACTTC	CSVGRDTYYEQYF
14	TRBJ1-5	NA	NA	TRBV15	TGTGCCACCAGCAGAGGGGGGGTTACTCAGCCCCAGCATTTT	CATSRGGVTQPQHF
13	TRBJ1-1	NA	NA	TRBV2	TGTGCCAGCAGCACCGAATTGAACACTGAAGCTTTCTTT	CASSTELNTEAFF
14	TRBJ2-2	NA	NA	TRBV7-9	TGTGCCAGCAGCCACGGGATGAACACCGGGGAGCTGTTTTTT	CASSHGMNTGELFF
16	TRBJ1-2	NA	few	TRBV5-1	TGCGCCAGCAGCTTTACTGCAGGTCGGTCCGACTATGGCTACACCTTC	CASSFTAGRSDYGYTF
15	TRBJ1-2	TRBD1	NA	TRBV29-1	TGCAGCGTTGACAGCGGGACAGGGGTTTTAAGCGGCTACACCTTC	CSVDSGTGVLSGYTF
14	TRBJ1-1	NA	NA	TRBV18	TGTGCCAGCTCACCTTGGCAGAGGAATACTGAAGCTTTCTTT	CASSPWQRNTEAFF
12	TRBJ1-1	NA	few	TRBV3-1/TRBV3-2	TGTGCCAGCAGCCTAGCTACGGCTGAAGCTTTCTTT	CASSLATAEAFF
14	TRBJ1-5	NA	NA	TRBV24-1	TGTGCCACCAGTGATCAGGGTAGCAATCAGCCCCAGCATTTT	CATSDQGSNQPQHF
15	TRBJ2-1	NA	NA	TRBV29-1	TGCAGCGTTGAAGACCAGGGAGTAGGTTACAATGAGCAGTTCTTC	CSVEDQGVGYNEQFF
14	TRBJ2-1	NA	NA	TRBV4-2	TGTGCCAGCAGCCAAGATGGGTCCTGGAATGAGCAGTTCTTC	CASSQDGSWNEQFF
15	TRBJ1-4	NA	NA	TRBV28	TGTGCCAGCAGAGGCAGCCGACGGGATAATGAAAAACTGTTTTTT	CASRGSRRDNEKLFF
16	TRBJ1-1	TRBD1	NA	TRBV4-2	TGTGCCAGCAGCCAAGGTTGGGACAGGGGAGAAACTGAAGCTTTCTTT	CASSQGWDRGETEAFF
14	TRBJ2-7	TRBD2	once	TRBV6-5	TGTGCCAGCAGCAGGGCGGGGGGACCCTACGAGCAGTACTTC	CASSRAGGPYEQYF
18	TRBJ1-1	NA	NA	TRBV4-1	TGCGCCAGCAGCCAAGGCCCTGTATGGGAATTAGGGAACACTGAAGCTTTCTTT	CASSQGPVWELGNTEAFF
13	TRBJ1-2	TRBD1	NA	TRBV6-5	TGTGCCGGGGGGGACAGGCAACTCTATGGCTACACCTTC	CAGGDRQLYGYTF
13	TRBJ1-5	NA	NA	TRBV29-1	TGCAGCGTTGCCCCGTCACCAAATCAGCCCCAGCATTTT	CSVAPSPNQPQHF